This T cell receptor beta chain was retrieved from a study of blood T cell repertoires in COVID-19. Profiled with immunoSEQ multiplex PCR; TCRdb holds only in-frame clones, not every one. Of some 250,000 clones listed, less than 90% are singletons. The CDR3 has 16 amino acids. Germline CDR1 is SQVTM and CDR2 is ANQGSEA. The V and J ends lost 6 bases and 8 bases, in that order; junction bases with no gene match: 19. V usage is TRBV29-1 and J usage is TRBJ1-2, with 9 bases lining up with TRBD1. The sequenced sample consisted of peripheral blood. This receptor was taken from a man aged 25-45 years with active or convalescent COVID-19. Written as DNA, the CDR3 is TGCAGCGTCAGCACAGGGGGCGCTACCCCCGTTCGGGGCTACACCTTC. It is translated as CSVSTGGATPVRGYTF.